These 16 T cell receptor beta chains were sequenced from one sample in a study of T-cell memory formation after mild COVID-19. TCRdb re-derived calls from the 5' RACE reads in MiXCR, one entry per CDR3 protein. The sample records hundreds of thousands of distinct CDR3 sequences, about 20% being singletons. Sample: PBMCs or a T cell subset sorted from them (not recorded which). Source of these receptors: an adult woman who had mild COVID-19 (a few samples of this study predate the infection). Cell type and time point are not known.

V gene TRBV12-3 or TRBV12-4 combines with J gene TRBJ2-1; TRBD2 agrees at 9 bases. V lost 6 bases and J lost 0; bases outside the gene matches: 15. The CDR3 length is 19 residues. The CDR3 DNA reads as TGTGCCAGCAGCTCCCGGGGGGCGGGGGGGCCCAGCTCCTACAATGAGCAGTTCTTC. It codes for CASSSRGAGGPSSYNEQFF.

The rearrangement uses TRBV5-1 and TRBJ2-6; a possible D gene is TRBD1 (5 bases). There are 15 residues in the CDR3. CDR1 is SGHRS, CDR2 YFSETQ, per germline. V lost 4 bases and J lost 4, with 12 bases in between. The CDR3 sequence: CASSPTGPGANVLTF. In nucleotides, the CDR3 is TGCGCCAGCAGCCCCACAGGTCCCGGGGCCAACGTCCTGACTTTC.

This chain connects TRBV30 to TRBJ2-4, with 8 bases lining up with TRBD1. CDR1 GTSNPN and CDR2 SVGIG come from the germline V gene (reference sequence). CDR3 length equals 15 residues. Trimming took 2 bases from V and 6 from J; bases not matched to a gene: 9. CDR3: CAWSNRGSLGNIQYF. Here the CDR3 DNA reads TGTGCCTGGAGTAACAGGGGGTCGCTTGGAAACATTCAGTACTTC.

This clonotype has only a few counts. This chain connects TRBV3-1 to TRBJ2-7; D uncertain. The CDR3 spans 11 residues. CDR1 is LGHDT and CDR2 is YNNKEL in the germline V gene (reference sequence). With 2 bases removed from V and 7 bases from J, the gap between germline ends came to 6 bases. The CDR3 here is CASSQLREQYF. CDR3 DNA: TGTGCCAGCAGCCAATTGCGGGAGCAGTACTTC.

In its sample, this clonotype was seen a few times. The gene calls are TRBV7-3 and TRBJ2-1, with 7 bases aligning to TRBD2. V shed 2 bases and J 8 bases; nucleotides not matched to a gene: 6. CDR1 is SGHTA and CDR2 is FQGTGA in the germline V gene. CDR3 length equals 14 residues. The CDR3 region has the DNA TGTGCCAGCAGCTTAGGCGGGGGTGTGGATGAGCAGTTCTTC. It is translated as CASSLGGGVDEQFF.

This clonotype was picked up a small number of times. The gene calls are TRBV25-1 and TRBJ2-1; 9 nucleotides line up with TRBD1. The germline V gene has CDR1 MGHDK and CDR2 SYGVNS. The CDR3 is made up of 14 amino acids. The V segment lost 7 bases and the J segment 7 bases; nucleotides outside the gene matches: 8. The CDR3 coding sequence is TGTGCCAGCAATCGACAGGGGGGGCGGAATGAGCAGTTCTTC. This codes for CASNRQGGRNEQFF.

This clonotype was seen a few times. This chain connects TRBV7-6 to TRBJ2-5; 11 nucleotides agree with TRBD2. Germline V gives CDR1 SGHVS, CDR2 FNYEAQ. Losses at the gene ends were 2 bases for V and 5 bases for J; bases not matched to a gene: 13. CDR3 length: 18 amino acids. CDR3 DNA sequence: TGTGCCAGCAGCTTACGCGCTAGCGGGGGGATTACCGCCGAGACCCAGTACTTC. Its protein product is CASSLRASGGITAETQYF.

This clonotype was detected a few times. This chain links TRBV24-1 with TRBJ2-3; D perhaps matches TRBD2 (6 bases). The germline V gene encodes CDR1 KGHDR and CDR2 SFDVKD. Trimming shortened V by 0 bases and J by 2 bases, and 8 bases separated the two germline ends. The CDR3 has 15 residues. The DNA of the CDR3 is TGTGCCACCAGTGATTTGGGAGGGAACACAGATACGCAGTATTTT. Amino acids: CATSDLGGNTDTQYF.

V gene TRBV7-2 combines with J gene TRBJ2-2, with no clear D. The germline V gene encodes CDR1 SGHTA and CDR2 FQGNSA. This CDR3 is built from 15 residues. V was pared by 7 bases and J by 0 bases, with 12 bases between. This CDR3 is CASTRRRANTGELFF. The DNA for the CDR3 is TGTGCCAGCACCCGACGTCGGGCGAACACCGGGGAGCTGTTTTTT.

V and J are TRBV9 and TRBJ2-7, with 11 bases fitting TRBD2. The J segment lost 7 bases and the V segment lost 7 bases, leaving 7 bases of the junction unmatched. The CDR3 sequence is 13 residues long. Per germline, CDR1 SGDLS and CDR2 YYNGEE. This CDR3 reads CASASGRPGEQYF. Here the CDR3 DNA reads TGTGCCAGCGCTAGCGGGAGGCCGGGTGAGCAGTACTTC.

J is TRBJ2-7 and V is TRBV20-1; TRBD2 might be the D (6 bases). Looked up from germline, CDR1 is DFQATT and CDR2 is SNEGSKA (reference sequence). Between the trimmed V and J ends, which lost 0 bases and 2 bases, there was a span of 11 bases. CDR3 length: 14 amino acids. The CDR3, as DNA: TGCAGTGCTAGAGACCGGGACTCCCCCTACGAGCAGTACTTC. It codes for CSARDRDSPYEQYF.

This clonotype was counted between two and nine times. This sequence joins TRBV6-5 and TRBJ1-1; no reliable D call. This CDR3 is built from 13 residues. The ends were cut back, 3 bases at V and 3 bases at J, with 8 bases in the middle. In germline, CDR1 is MNHEY, CDR2 SVGAGI. CDR3 sequence: CASSYFDDTEAFF. The CDR3 DNA reads as TGTGCCAGCAGTTATTTTGACGACACTGAAGCTTTCTTT.

This chain links TRBV12-3 or TRBV12-4 with TRBJ2-2; 7 bases fit TRBD1. Germline trimming cut 7 bases from V and 4 bases from J; bases unmatched to any gene: 15. There are 17 residues in the CDR3. In DNA form, the CDR3 reads TGTGCCAGCACCCGAGGTATCGACAGGGTCGGCACCGGGGAGCTGTTTTTT. Protein product: CASTRGIDRVGTGELFF.

This clonotype was recorded at least ten times. CDR3 coding DNA: TGTGCCAGCAGCTACAGGGTTGGGGGCTACACCTTC. Translation gives CASSYRVGGYTF. The rearrangement uses TRBV7-9 and TRBJ1-2; weak D call: TRBD1 (6 bases). The CDR3 consists of 12 residues. Deletions cut 4 bases from V and 8 bases from J, with 11 bases between. CDR1 SEHNR and CDR2 FQNEAQ come from the germline V gene (reference sequence).

The V and J genes are TRBV11-1 and TRBJ1-1, with a weak D call TRBD1 (6 bases). The CDR3 has 13 amino acids. Germline values: CDR1 SGHAT, CDR2 FQDESV (reference sequence). The V gene lost 5 bases and the J gene lost 5 bases, with 12 bases spanning the gap. The CDR3: CASSRGAWTEAFF. In DNA, the CDR3 is TGTGCCAGCAGCCGGGGGGCCTGGACTGAAGCTTTCTTT.

J is TRBJ2-7 and V is TRBV19; perhaps TRBD1 as D (7 bases). CDR1 is LNHDA and CDR2 is SQIVND in the germline V gene (reference sequence). The CDR3 consists of 14 residues. V was pared by 5 bases and J by 4 bases, with 15 bases between. The chain's CDR3 is CASSFGQEGYEQYF. The CDR3 DNA reads as TGTGCCAGTAGTTTCGGACAGGAGGGGTACGAGCAGTACTTC.